This record covers a single T cell receptor (beta chain). What it recognizes is unknown. This sample was included in a study of shared clonotypes between healthy human individuals. Study-wide findings and caveats: Represented diversity, genetic and exposure-history alike, was limited by few donors.

Naive CD8 cells, CD45RO-negative and positively selected for CCR7, excluded terminally differentiated effector memory CD45RA+ cells. Assay execution proceeded at the deep level. The material for each subset, its genomic DNA, was split evenly across several immunoSEQ plates. Per the authors' pipeline: ImmunoSEQ junction-only sequences lacked quality scores, so their filtering differed. The data were produced by immunoSEQ multiplex PCR, yet TCRdb's version contains in-frame clones alone and is incomplete. The V and J calls and the clone size are those of that table, but D and trimming were determined from the DNA. The sample shows about 2 million clones, 85% to 95% of them seen only once. V gave up 3 bases and J gave up 2 bases; unmatched junction bases: 5. The germline CDR1 and CDR2 sequences are SNHLY and FYNNEI. The CDR3 runs 15 residues.

The TCR originated in a man between 18 and 29 years old in good health. The specimen sequenced was naive CD8+ T cells sorted from blood. V is TRBV2 and J is TRBJ2-7; 9 bases line up with TRBD1. CDR3 sequence: CASSDQRQGAYEQYF. CDR3 nucleotide sequence: TGTGCCAGCAGTGACCAAAGACAGGGGGCCTACGAGCAGTACTTC.